Below, 27 T cell receptor beta chains from the same sample are listed, as sequenced in a study of early T cells in non-severe SARS-CoV-2 infection. Each CDR3 protein gets one entry after TCRdb re-called the 5' RACE reads with MiXCR. There are about 64,000 distinct CDR3 sequences in the sample; less than 5% occur only once, and 4.9% lies in the top ten. The sample consisted of whole blood. The receptors come from an adult who was a healthcare worker with PCR-confirmed SARS-CoV-2 infection or an uninfected control (not recorded which).

This clonotype was found many times. The chain has TRBV6-5 and TRBJ2-7, with unresolved D. Germline values: CDR1 MNHEY, CDR2 SVGAGI. This CDR3 has 11 amino acids. V lost 5 bases to trimming and J lost 7 bases, with 9 bases between them. The CDR3: CASSDRGEQYF. The CDR3, as DNA: TGTGCCAGCAGTGACCGTGGTGAGCAGTACTTC.

This clonotype has ten or more counts. The chain joins TRBV18 to TRBJ2-7, with D perhaps TRBD1 or TRBD2 (5 bases each). Germline assignment: CDR1 KGHSH and CDR2 LQKENI. The CDR3 sequence is 17 residues long. V was shortened by 1 base and J by 4 bases, with 20 bases between the two germline ends. The CDR3 is CASSPLFEGSPGYEQYF. DNA for the CDR3: TGTGCCAGCTCACCACTCTTCGAGGGGTCTCCTGGATACGAGCAGTACTTC.

The V gene is TRBV6-1, the J gene TRBJ1-1; D remains unclear. Trimming took off 7 bases at V and 1 base at J, with 13 bases between the two ends. This CDR3 is built from 14 residues. Germline CDR1 and CDR2: MNHNS and SASEGT. This chain's CDR3 is CASNRPPGNTEAFF. The CDR3 DNA reads as TGTGCCAGCAACAGACCACCTGGGAACACTGAAGCTTTCTTT.

At least ten counts were recorded for this clonotype. The rearrangement joins TRBV13 to TRBJ2-1, with D tentatively TRBD1 (6 bases). The CDR3 covers 12 residues. Germline V lookup: CDR1 PRHDT, CDR2 FYEKMQ (reference sequence). Between the trimmed V and J ends, which lost 6 bases and 9 bases, there was a span of 12 bases. The CDR3 protein is CASRGGQLEQFF. For the CDR3, the DNA is TGTGCCAGCAGAGGAGGACAGCTTGAGCAGTTCTTC.

V usage is TRBV18 and J usage is TRBJ1-1; D is unresolved. The germline gives CDR1 KGHSH, CDR2 LQKENI. The CDR3 is 14 residues long. Trimming took off 2 bases at V and 4 bases at J, with 11 bases between the two ends. The CDR3 reads CASSPRDLTTEAFF. CDR3 sequence (DNA): TGTGCCAGCTCACCAAGGGATTTGACCACTGAAGCTTTCTTT.

This clonotype was found a few times. The genes are TRBV6-6 and TRBJ1-2; 8 bases align to TRBD1. The CDR3 loop spans 14 amino acids. Germline CDR1 reads MNHNY; CDR2 reads SVGAGI (reference sequence). With V trimmed by 5 bases and J by 8 bases, 10 bases remained unmatched. Here the CDR3 DNA reads TGTGCCAGCAGTCCATCGTTACAGGGGGAAGGCTACACCTTC. Its translation: CASSPSLQGEGYTF.

This clonotype was picked up many times. Sequence at one end of the junction differs from germline and may be a read error. V gene TRBV6-5 combines with J gene TRBJ2-5; the match to TRBD2 covers 8 bases. This CDR3 comprises 14 residues. Germline CDR1 is MNHEY and CDR2 is SVGAGI. For the CDR3, the DNA is TGTGCCAGAAGTTCCAGCGGGAGCCAAGAGACCCAGTACTTC. Protein product: CARSSSGSQETQYF.

This clonotype was counted ten times or more. Here the CDR3 reads CASSLAATHGTSARTDTQYF. CDR3 sequence (DNA): TGCGCCAGCAGCTTGGCTGCAACCCACGGGACTAGCGCCCGGACAGATACGCAGTATTTT. This chain connects TRBV5-1 to TRBJ2-3, with 10 bases identical to TRBD2. The CDR3 sequence is 20 residues long. Germline trimming cut 0 bases from V and 3 bases from J; bases unmatched to any gene: 16. From germline, CDR1 is SGHRS and CDR2 YFSETQ.

This clonotype was picked up many times. CDR3 residues: CSVSGQGTDTQYF. CDR3 DNA: TGCAGCGTCTCGGGACAGGGAACAGATACGCAGTATTTT. This sequence joins TRBV29-1 and TRBJ2-3; 9 bases are shared with TRBD1. CDR1 is SQVTM and CDR2 is ANQGSEA in the germline V gene. The CDR3 has 13 amino acids. The junction had 4 bases not matched to a gene; V was cut back by 6 bases and J by 3 bases.

Comments on this clonotype: A much larger clonotype is one base distant, so this may be a read error. The DNA for the CDR3 is TGTGTCAGCACTTCACAGGGGGGAGATACGCAGTATTTT. This encodes CVSTSQGGDTQYF. This chain uses TRBV6-2 or TRBV6-3 with TRBJ2-3; 8 bases align to TRBD1. From germline, CDR1 is MNHEY and CDR2 SVGEGT. The CDR3 runs 13 residues.

A word on this clonotype: A junction boundary mismatches the germline segment, possibly from a read error. The chain has TRBV5-5 and TRBJ2-2, with 7 bases aligning to TRBD1. This CDR3 has 15 residues. CDR1 and CDR2 (germline): SGHKS, YYEKEE (reference sequence). DNA of the CDR3: TGTGCCAGCAGCCCCGACAGGGCTTACACCGGGGATCTGTTTTTT. Translated, it gives CASSPDRAYTGDLFF.

This sequence joins TRBV7-9 and TRBJ2-2; D is ambiguous. Per germline, CDR1 SEHNR and CDR2 FQNEAQ (reference sequence). Trimming took off 4 bases at V and 5 bases at J, with 11 bases between the two ends. The length of the CDR3 is 14 residues. CDR3 protein: CASSSRTATGELFF. CDR3 bases: TGTGCCAGCAGCTCCCGGACGGCTACCGGGGAGCTGTTTTTT.

This clonotype was detected ten times or more. The chain joins TRBV12-2 to TRBJ2-7; TRBD1, as called in the table, went unchecked against the DNA. TRBV12-2 is an annotated pseudogene. The CDR3 loop spans 14 amino acids. The CDR3 DNA reads as TGTGCAAGTCGCTTGGCAGGGGTTTTCTACGAGCAGTACTTC. It specifies CASRLAGVFYEQYF.

The V gene is TRBV5-1, the J gene TRBJ2-3; perhaps TRBD1 as D (5 bases). Germline V gene data show CDR1 as SGHRS and CDR2 as YFSETQ. The V end was cut by 0 bases, the J end by 3 bases, with 5 bases between. The CDR3 has 13 amino acids. CDR3 nucleotides: TGCGCCAGCAGCTTGGAGGGGACAGATACGCAGTATTTT. Translated: CASSLEGTDTQYF.

This clonotype was counted many times. The genes are TRBV4-3 and TRBJ2-1; perhaps TRBD2 as D (6 bases). Trimming stripped 0 bases from V and 2 bases from J, with 14 bases between. Germline assignment: CDR1 LGHNA and CDR2 YSLEER. CDR3 length: 17 amino acids. In DNA form, the CDR3 reads TGCGCCAGCAGCCAAGAGGGACGGGAGCAGACCTACAATGAGCAGTTCTTC. The encoded protein is CASSQEGREQTYNEQFF.

This clonotype has more than one count but fewer than ten. Since a much larger clone is just one base distant, this may be a read error. As the CDR3 is not closed by the conserved phenylalanine or tryptophan, this likely results from a read error. The chain is built from TRBV7-2 and TRBJ2-5; TRBD2 matches at 9 bases. The CDR3 is 16 amino acids. Germline trimming cut 3 bases from V and 5 bases from J; bases unmatched to any gene: 10. Per the germline V gene, CDR1 is SGHTA and CDR2 is FQGNSA. The CDR3 is CASSLDPASGVETQYS. In DNA form, the CDR3 reads TGTGCCAGCAGCTTGGACCCGGCTAGCGGGGTGGAGACCCAGTACTCC.

This clonotype was counted many times. The J gene is TRBJ2-7, the V gene TRBV11-2, with 9 bases lining up with TRBD1. This CDR3 is 15 amino acids long. Germline values: CDR1 SGHAT, CDR2 FQNNGV. V lost 5 bases, J lost 8 bases, and 13 bases stayed unmatched. The DNA for the CDR3 is TGTGCCAGCAGCCCCGCCTTGGGGGACAGGGAGAAGCAGTACTTC. This codes for CASSPALGDREKQYF. The variable domain in full, completed from reference TRBV11-2 and TRBJ2-7, reads EAGVAQSPRYKIIEKRQSVAFWCNPISGHATLYWYQQILGQGPKLLIQFQNNGVVDDSQLPKDRFSAERLKGVDSTLKIQPAKLEDSAVYLCASSPALGDREKQYFGPGTRLTVT.

This clonotype has at least ten counts. DNA for the CDR3: TGTGCCAGCAGCTCTCCTGCGGGGGCAGAGGGCTACACCTTC. Amino acids: CASSSPAGAEGYTF. The rearrangement uses TRBV7-9 and TRBJ1-2, with D perhaps TRBD1 (6 bases). With 4 bases removed from V and 8 bases from J, the gap between germline ends came to 17 bases. Per germline, CDR1 SEHNR and CDR2 FQNEAQ (reference sequence). The CDR3 length is 14 residues.

This clonotype has ten or more counts. The genes are TRBV7-9 and TRBJ2-3; unclear D gene. This CDR3 is built from 12 residues. Germline V gives CDR1 SEHNR, CDR2 FQNEAQ (reference sequence). V lost 5 bases, J lost 2 bases, and 5 bases lay in between. The CDR3 spells CASSDSTDTQYF. The DNA of the CDR3 is TGTGCCAGCAGCGACTCCACAGATACGCAGTATTTT.

At least ten counts were recorded for this clonotype. This chain joins TRBV7-6 and TRBJ2-2; 12 positions agree with TRBD2. The CDR3 runs 15 residues. V was pared by 4 bases and J by 7 bases, with 4 bases of the junction left unmatched. Germline loops: CDR1 SGHVS, CDR2 FNYEAQ. CDR3 loop: CASSSGLAGIGELFF. The CDR3 bases are TGTGCCAGCAGCTCCGGACTAGCGGGGATCGGGGAGCTGTTTTTT.

This clonotype was counted between two and nine times. The chain couples TRBV30 to TRBJ2-3, with 9 nucleotides matching TRBD2. Germline CDR1 GTSNPN, CDR2 SVGIG (reference sequence). V lost 5 bases, J lost 6 bases, and 9 bases stayed unmatched. The CDR3 extends over 14 amino acids. The CDR3 loop is CAWGILAGKDTQYF. CDR3 coding DNA: TGTGCCTGGGGAATCCTAGCGGGGAAGGATACGCAGTATTTT.

This clonotype was found many times. The chain employs TRBV29-1 and TRBJ2-3; D is ambiguous. Germline V gene sequence: CDR1 SQVTM, CDR2 ANQGSEA. CDR3 size: 13 residues. Trimming removed 5 bases from V and 0 bases from J, with 9 bases in between. The CDR3 here is CSVCLGSTDTQYF. In DNA form, the CDR3 reads TGCAGCGTTTGTCTGGGAAGCACAGATACGCAGTATTTT.

This clonotype was found many times. This chain joins TRBV3-1 and TRBJ2-2; D assignment may be TRBD1 or TRBD2 (5 bases each). The CDR3 runs 17 residues. The germline CDR1 and CDR2 sequences are LGHDT and YNNKEL (reference sequence). The V end lost 6 bases, the J end lost 4 bases, and 21 bases lay between the germline ends. Here the CDR3 reads CASRPRDGEKRTGELFF. The CDR3 nucleotides read TGTGCCAGCAGACCCCGGGACGGAGAGAAACGCACCGGGGAGCTGTTTTTT. The variable domain in full, with the rest retrieved from reference TRBV3-1 and TRBJ2-2, is DTAVSQTPKYLVTQMGNDKSIKCEQNLGHDTMYWYKQDSKKFLKIMFSYNNKELIINETVPNRFSPKSPDKAHLNLHINSLELGDSAVYFCASRPRDGEKRTGELFFGEGSRLTVL.

This clonotype has a count of ten or more. The V and J genes are TRBV4-2 and TRBJ1-2; the D is unclear. V dropped 0 bases and J dropped 3 bases, with 11 bases sitting between them. CDR3 length equals 15 residues. Germline V CDR1 and CDR2: LGHNA, YNFKEQ. CDR3 sequence: CASSQEAGGDYGYTF. The CDR3 nucleotides are TGTGCCAGCAGCCAAGAAGCCGGCGGGGACTATGGCTACACCTTC.

This clonotype appeared many times. The chain joins TRBV5-1 to TRBJ2-3, with D hard to call. CDR3 length equals 15 residues. The V gene lost 0 bases and the J gene lost 2 bases, with 10 bases spanning the gap. Germline assignment: CDR1 SGHRS and CDR2 YFSETQ. For the CDR3, the DNA is TGCGCCAGCAGCTTGGAGGCAAAATCCACAGATACGCAGTATTTT. Protein: CASSLEAKSTDTQYF. The full variable domain, its missing parts supplied by reference TRBV5-1 and TRBJ2-3, is KAGVTQTPRYLIKTRGQQVTLSCSPISGHRSVSWYQQTPGQGLQFLFEYFSETQRNKGNFPGRFSGRQFSNSRSEMNVSTLELGDSALYLCASSLEAKSTDTQYFGPGTRLTVL.

This clonotype showed up just a few times. This rearrangement joins TRBV29-1 to TRBJ2-7, with D possibly TRBD1 on 6 matching bases. Germline V CDR1 and CDR2: SQVTM, ANQGSEA. The CDR3 spans 13 residues. V was shortened by 6 bases and J by 1 base, with 13 bases between the two germline ends. The CDR3 is CSVADSGSYEQYF. The CDR3 DNA follows: TGCAGCGTAGCGGACAGTGGTTCCTACGAGCAGTACTTC.

This clonotype was recorded many times. The rearrangement joins TRBV19 to TRBJ2-7; D is unclear. The CDR3 has 14 residues. The ends were cut back, 3 bases at V and 2 bases at J, with 11 bases in the middle. Germline CDR1 reads LNHDA; CDR2 reads SQIVND (reference sequence). DNA for the CDR3: TGTGCCAGTAGTATGAGACACCTGACCTACGAGCAGTACTTC. It codes for CASSMRHLTYEQYF.